A single sample gave rise to the 26 T cell receptor beta chains below, sequenced in a study of blood T cell repertoires in COVID-19. The repertoire was sequenced with immunoSEQ multiplex PCR; TCRdb's copy has only in-frame clones and lacks some. The sample yields 200,000 to 300,000 clones, roughly nine tenths seen once. The sample consisted of peripheral blood. Source of these receptors: a man aged 60 to 75 with acute or convalescent COVID-19.

V usage is TRBV3-1 (or the pseudogene TRBV3-2) and J usage is TRBJ2-7; possibly TRBD2 for D (5 bases). The CDR3 consists of 13 residues. Germline V gene lookup returns CDR1 LGHDT and CDR2 YNNKEL (reference sequence). The V end lost 0 bases, the J end lost 4 bases, and 7 bases lay between the germline ends. The DNA of the CDR3 is TGTGCCAGCAGCCAAGATCCGGGGTACGAGCAGTACTTC. Translated: CASSQDPGYEQYF.

The chain couples TRBV11-2 to TRBJ2-2; 8 nucleotides match TRBD2. Unmatched junction bases numbered 2, after V lost 5 bases and J lost 6 bases. The CDR3 runs 13 residues. Germline CDR1 and CDR2: SGHAT and FQNNGV. The CDR3 is CASSGLAPGELFF. CDR3 bases: TGTGCCAGCAGCGGACTAGCCCCCGGGGAGCTGTTTTTT. The full variable domain, completed using reference TRBV11-2 and TRBJ2-2, is EAGVAQSPRYKIIEKRQSVAFWCNPISGHATLYWYQQILGQGPKLLIQFQNNGVVDDSQLPKDRFSAERLKGVDSTLKIQPAKLEDSAVYLCASSGLAPGELFFGEGSRLTVL.

To note about this clone: Other nucleotide sequences in the sample specify the same CDR3. The CDR3 coding sequence is TGTGCCAGCAGCTCACCGACTGGGGGGGCAGAGACCCAGTACTTC. Its protein product is CASSSPTGGAETQYF. The V call is TRBV7-2, the J call TRBJ2-5; the D gene is possibly TRBD2 (7 bases). V was cut by 4 bases and J by 4 bases, with 16 bases left in between. The CDR3 length is 15 residues. Germline CDR1 is SGHTA and CDR2 is FQGNSA. The entire variable domain, with the rest obtained from reference TRBV7-2 and TRBJ2-5, is as follows: GAGVSQSPSNKVTEKGKDVELRCDPISGHTALYWYRQSLGQGLEFLIYFQGNSAPDKSGLPSDRFSAERTGGSVSTLTIQRTQQEDSAVYLCASSSPTGGAETQYFGPGTRLLVL.

The chain is built from TRBV25-1 and TRBJ1-2, with 11 bases fitting TRBD1. Germline V gives CDR1 MGHDK, CDR2 SYGVNS. Trimming at V came to 2 bases and at J to 8 bases, leaving 10 bases not matched to a gene. The CDR3 is 16 amino acids. The DNA of the CDR3 is TGTGCCAGCAGTGAACACCGGGACAGGGGGAGGGAAGGCTACACCTTC. Residues: CASSEHRDRGREGYTF.

This chain links TRBV6-5 with TRBJ2-2; D possibly corresponds to TRBD1 (6 bases). The CDR3 is made up of 14 amino acids. Germline V CDR1 and CDR2: MNHEY, SVGAGI. Trimming cost V 5 bases and J 7 bases, with 14 bases left between them. In DNA, the CDR3 is TGTGCCAGCAGTCGTACAGGGCTATTCGGGGAGCTGTTTTTT. This codes for CASSRTGLFGELFF.

This sequence joins TRBV20-1 and TRBJ2-2; perhaps TRBD2 as D (6 bases). Germline V gene lookup returns CDR1 DFQATT and CDR2 SNEGSKA (reference sequence). V was pared by 3 bases and J by 7 bases, with 12 bases between. The CDR3 totals 13 residues. CDR3 bases: TGCAGTGCTAGTAAGGTAGCGGACGGGGAGCTGTTTTTT. Residues: CSASKVADGELFF.

The rearrangement links TRBV7-3 to TRBJ2-7; 10 nucleotides line up with TRBD1. This CDR3 is built from 15 residues. The germline V gene encodes CDR1 SGHTA and CDR2 FQGTGA. V was pared by 5 bases and J by 4 bases, with 8 bases of the junction left unmatched. CDR3 nucleotides: TGTGCCAGCAGCCTACGGCCGGGACAGGGGTACGAGCAGTACTTC. Its protein product is CASSLRPGQGYEQYF.

J is TRBJ1-6 and V is TRBV10-2, with a possible D match to TRBD1 (5 bases). Trimming took 4 bases from V and 5 from J, leaving 15 bases between them. This CDR3 has 16 amino acids. Germline V gives CDR1 WSHSY, CDR2 SAAADI. The CDR3 DNA reads as TGCGCCAGCAGTGGGCCTTGGGGGGAGAATAATTCACCCCTCCACTTT. Encoded protein: CASSGPWGENNSPLHF.

The CDR3 DNA reads TGTGCCATCAGACGGGAGGGCCTTAGCTCCTACGAGCAGTACTTC. Translating it yields CAIRREGLSSYEQYF. The chain joins TRBV10-3 to TRBJ2-7; 8 bases are shared with TRBD2. J gave up 0 bases and V 6 bases, and 7 bases lay outside the gene matches. Germline V CDR1 and CDR2: ENHRY, SYGVKD. CDR3 size: 15 residues.

The rearrangement links TRBV7-2 to TRBJ2-5; a possible D gene is TRBD2 (6 bases). The germline V gene has CDR1 SGHTA and CDR2 FQGNSA. The V gene lost 5 bases and the J gene lost 2 bases, with 15 bases spanning the gap. The CDR3 has 15 residues. The CDR3 DNA sequence: TGTGCCAGCAGCCGCCCGGGACTCCAACAAGAGACCCAGTACTTC. This encodes CASSRPGLQQETQYF.

The rearrangement uses TRBV7-9 and TRBJ1-1; D unclear. The CDR3 extends over 11 amino acids. Germline CDR1 reads SEHNR; CDR2 reads FQNEAQ (reference sequence). Between the trimmed V and J ends, which lost 5 bases and 7 bases, there was a span of 8 bases. CDR3 amino acids: CASSLQFEAFF. CDR3 sequence (DNA): TGTGCCAGCAGCCTACAGTTTGAAGCTTTCTTT.

This clone was seen a single time. The chain is built from TRBV5-4 and TRBJ1-6, with 7 bases identical to TRBD1. The junction had 1 base not matched to a gene; V was cut back by 5 bases and J by 5 bases. Germline values: CDR1 SGHNT, CDR2 YYREEE (reference sequence). This CDR3 is built from 13 residues. CDR3 sequence: CASSGQDNSPLHF. The DNA of the CDR3 is TGTGCCAGCAGTGGACAGGATAATTCACCCCTCCACTTT.

This chain joins TRBV27 and TRBJ1-1; D possibly corresponds to TRBD1 (6 bases). V was cut by 5 bases and J by 0 bases, with 16 bases left in between. This CDR3 comprises 16 residues. Germline CDR1 and CDR2: MNHEY and SMNVEV (reference sequence). CDR3 protein: CASSGAGATLNTEAFF. CDR3 bases: TGTGCCAGCAGTGGTGCAGGGGCTACATTGAACACTGAAGCTTTCTTT.

The rearrangement joins TRBV5-4 to TRBJ2-1; D gene uncertain. Germline V lookup: CDR1 SGHNT, CDR2 YYREEE (reference sequence). CDR3 length equals 13 residues. V lost 0 bases, J lost 5 bases, and 6 bases lay in between. The CDR3, as DNA: TGTGCCAGCAGCTTGGCACTAAACAATGAGCAGTTCTTC. This translates into CASSLALNNEQFF.

The chain couples TRBV10-3 to TRBJ2-7; possibly TRBD2 for D (6 bases). This CDR3 comprises 18 residues. Trimming shortened V by 5 bases and J by 4 bases, and 27 bases separated the two germline ends. Germline V gene lookup returns CDR1 ENHRY and CDR2 SYGVKD. The CDR3 sequence is CAISYRWKGGKIRYEQYF. The CDR3 bases are TGTGCCATCAGTTACAGGTGGAAAGGAGGGAAGATTCGTTACGAGCAGTACTTC.

The gene calls are TRBV28 and TRBJ2-3; TRBD2 matches 11 bases. V was pared by 3 bases and J by 11 bases, with 7 bases of the junction left unmatched. The CDR3 length is 14 residues. Per germline, CDR1 MDHEN and CDR2 SYDVKM. The DNA of the CDR3 is TGTGCCAGCAGTTTGGGGGTAGCGGGAGGGCTGCAGTATTTT. Translating it yields CASSLGVAGGLQYF. The full variable domain, in which reference TRBV28 and TRBJ2-3 provide the parts outside the CDR3, is DVKVTQSSRYLVKRTGEKVFLECVQDMDHENMFWYRQDPGLGLRLIYFSYDVKMKEKGDIPEGYSVSREKKERFSLILESASTNQTSMYLCASSLGVAGGLQYFGPGTRLTVL.

This chain uses TRBV25-1 with TRBJ1-3; the D gene is possibly TRBD1 (5 bases). CDR3 length: 13 residues. V lost 8 bases, J lost 5 bases, and 13 bases lay in between. The V gene's germline CDR1 is MGHDK and CDR2 SYGVNS. CDR3 coding DNA: TGTGCCAGCTCTACAGGAATCAGAAACACCATATATTTT. Translated: CASSTGIRNTIYF.

The chain carries TRBV4-3 and TRBJ2-5, with TRBD1 as a possible D gene (5 bases). Trimming took 4 bases from V and 5 from J, leaving 11 bases between them. Per germline, CDR1 LGHNA and CDR2 YSLEER. The CDR3 length is 13 residues. CDR3 sequence: CASSRDSAETQYF. The CDR3 region has the DNA TGCGCCAGCAGCCGAGACAGTGCTGAGACCCAGTACTTC.

The chain couples TRBV7-6 to TRBJ2-7, with 7 bases aligning to TRBD1. The germline gives CDR1 SGHVS, CDR2 FNYEAQ. The CDR3 loop spans 13 amino acids. With 5 bases clipped from V and 6 bases from J, the junction kept 7 bases outside the gene matches. CDR3: CASSPRQGGEQYF. As DNA, the CDR3 is TGTGCCAGCAGCCCCCGACAGGGCGGCGAGCAGTACTTC.

The chain has TRBV12-3 or TRBV12-4 and TRBJ2-1, with TRBD1 as a possible D gene (6 bases). The CDR3 extends over 11 amino acids. Trimming cost V 9 bases and J 4 bases, with 7 bases left between them. The CDR3 is CARGAYNEQFF. For the CDR3, the DNA is TGTGCCAGGGGGGCGTACAATGAGCAGTTCTTC.

This chain uses TRBV19 with TRBJ1-5; the D gene is possibly TRBD1 (6 bases). This CDR3 is 14 amino acids long. V lost 5 bases and J lost 0, with 8 bases in between. Germline loops: CDR1 LNHDA, CDR2 SQIVND (reference sequence). The CDR3 region has the DNA TGTGCCAGTAGTTACAGGGATAGCAATCAGCCCCAGCATTTT. Protein sequence: CASSYRDSNQPQHF.

The chain couples TRBV2 to TRBJ2-1; tentatively, D is TRBD2 (5 bases). The V and J ends lost 7 bases and 9 bases respectively, with 16 bases between them. Germline CDR1 reads SNHLY; CDR2 reads FYNNEI. This CDR3 has 13 residues. The CDR3 is CASTQNPAAEQFF. Written as DNA, the CDR3 is TGTGCCAGCACCCAAAACCCAGCGGCTGAGCAGTTCTTC.

This clone has just one count. The rearrangement joins TRBV28 to TRBJ1-3, with D unclear. Trimming cost V 6 bases and J 8 bases, with 14 bases left between them. The CDR3 runs 13 residues. CDR1 and CDR2 (germline): MDHEN, SYDVKM. Written as DNA, the CDR3 is TGTGCCAGCAGACCCCACGGGTCCCACACCATATATTTT. It translates to CASRPHGSHTIYF. The full variable domain, with the rest looked up from reference TRBV28 and TRBJ1-3, is DVKVTQSSRYLVKRTGEKVFLECVQDMDHENMFWYRQDPGLGLRLIYFSYDVKMKEKGDIPEGYSVSREKKERFSLILESASTNQTSMYLCASRPHGSHTIYFGEGSWLTVV.

The rearrangement joins TRBV6-5 to TRBJ2-7; 8 bases line up with TRBD1. Germline V lookup: CDR1 MNHEY, CDR2 SVGAGI. CDR3 length equals 15 residues. V gave up 4 bases and J gave up 0 bases; unmatched junction bases: 5. The CDR3 coding sequence is TGTGCCAGCAGTTTTCACAGGGGGATCTCCTACGAGCAGTACTTC. Amino acid sequence: CASSFHRGISYEQYF.

This clone was seen more than once but under ten times. V gene TRBV7-2 combines with J gene TRBJ2-5; D is unclear. The CDR3 is made up of 11 amino acids. CDR1 is SGHTA and CDR2 is FQGNSA in the germline V gene. V shed 4 bases and J shed 2 bases, with 2 bases lying between them. CDR3 sequence (DNA): TGTGCCAGCAGCTCACAAGAGACCCAGTACTTC. It is translated as CASSSQETQYF.

The rearrangement joins TRBV5-6 to TRBJ2-7; tentatively, D is TRBD2 (6 bases). This CDR3 region has 13 residues. Trimming cost V 0 bases and J 5 bases, with 9 bases left between them. CDR1 and CDR2 from the germline V gene are SGHDT and YYEEEE. CDR3 amino acids: CASSLAGADEQYF. In nucleotides, the CDR3 is TGTGCCAGCAGCTTGGCGGGAGCGGACGAGCAGTACTTC.